This T cell receptor beta chain was found in a study of T cells after yellow fever vaccination. TCRdb reprocessed the 5' RACE reads via MiXCR and lists one record per CDR3 protein. This table holds a few hundred thousand distinct CDR3 sequences, about 5.2% found once. This clonotype was counted between two and nine times. The germline V gene encodes CDR1 SEHNR and CDR2 FQNEAQ (reference sequence). V lost 10 bases and J 4 bases, leaving 13 bases between the germline ends. This CDR3 comprises 12 residues. Source: CD4+ T cells sorted from PBMCs, taken on the day of the yellow fever booster vaccination. The receptor was isolated from a young man who received the YFV17D yellow fever vaccine. The rearrangement uses TRBV7-9 and TRBJ1-1; D perhaps matches TRBD1 (5 bases). CDR3 protein: CATKRGGTEAFF. As DNA, the CDR3 is TGTGCCACCAAGCGGGGGGGCACTGAAGCTTTCTTT.